These 14 T cell receptor beta chains originate from one sample sequenced in a study of CD8+ T cells in alopecia areata (dated by TCRdb to 2017 to 2018). To prepare the library, the immunoSEQ multiplex PCR assay was applied. To provide template for TCR sequencing, every sample had RNA extracted and reverse transcribed into cDNA. Entries here come from immuneACCESS through TCRdb and include only in-frame sequences with V and J called. Some clones fail to appear in such tables; in the studies checked, an unresolved V gene covers under half of the shortfall, and the cause of the remainder is unknown. The sample includes about 210,000 clones, with over 40% observed a single time. The top ten clonotypes cover 2% to 3% of the sample. The sample's treatment or condition label is to be understood as: oral pan-JAK inhibitor, 5-10 mg twice daily. Sequenced here: CD4+ T cells sorted from blood, sampled between weeks 36 and 40, from a patient treated with tofacitinib. These TCRs come from a human donor with alopecia areata.

The chain joins TRBV2 to TRBJ2-1, with 7 nucleotides matching TRBD2. The CDR3 covers 14 residues. Germline loops: CDR1 SNHLY, CDR2 FYNNEI. The J segment lost 6 bases and the V segment lost 4 bases, leaving 6 bases of the junction unmatched. The CDR3 loop is CASSVPPGGNEQFF. CDR3 bases: TGTGCCAGCAGTGTGCCCCCGGGGGGCAATGAGCAGTTCTTC.

On this clone: At one of its ends the junction is not consistent with the germline gene, which may arise from a read error. The chain uses TRBV7-3 and TRBJ2-3; either TRBD1 or TRBD2 may supply D (5 bases each). The CDR3 consists of 18 residues. Germline loops: CDR1 SGHTA, CDR2 FQGTGA. The CDR3 loop reads CASSLLGRQLASTDTQYF. CDR3 nucleotides: TGTGCTAGCAGCTTACTAGGGAGACAGTTGGCCAGCACAGATACGCAGTATTTT. The full variable domain, in which reference TRBV7-3 and TRBJ2-3 provide the parts outside the CDR3, is GAGVSQTPSNKVTEKGKYVELRCDPISGHTALYWYRQSLGQGPEFLIYFQGTGAADDSGLPNDRFFAVRPEGSVSTLKIQRTERGDSAVYLCASSLLGRQLASTDTQYFGPGTRLTVL.

J is TRBJ2-5 and V is TRBV4-1; TRBD2 agrees at 8 bases. The CDR3 has 15 residues. J lost 5 bases, V lost 4 bases, and 9 bases had no gene match. Germline V gene lookup returns CDR1 MGHRA and CDR2 YSYEKL. The CDR3 loop reads CASSRAGTSDETQYF. The DNA for the CDR3 is TGCGCCAGCAGCCGCGCTGGGACTAGTGATGAGACCCAGTACTTC.

The V call is TRBV6-5, the J call TRBJ2-7; D tentatively reads TRBD1 or TRBD2 (5 bases each). Between the trimmed V and J ends, which lost 5 bases and 7 bases, there was a span of 18 bases. This CDR3 is 14 amino acids long. Germline values: CDR1 MNHEY, CDR2 SVGAGI. Written as DNA, the CDR3 is TGTGCCAGCAGTCGGGACCAACCTTTGGGGGAGCAGTACTTC. This codes for CASSRDQPLGEQYF.

The chain links TRBV29-1 to TRBJ2-7; tentative D call: TRBD2 (6 bases). Deletions cut 6 bases from V and 5 bases from J, with 20 bases between. Germline lookup yields CDR1 SQVTM and CDR2 ANQGSEA. CDR3 size: 14 residues. This CDR3 is CSVIAKTGVNEQYF. As DNA, the CDR3 is TGCAGCGTGATCGCTAAAACGGGGGTTAACGAGCAGTACTTC.

This clone was recorded at least ten times. The same CDR3 arises from other DNA sequences in this sample as well. This chain uses TRBV28 with TRBJ1-2; no clear D gene. The CDR3 is 15 amino acids. The V and J ends lost 2 bases and 1 base respectively, with 11 bases between them. The germline V gene has CDR1 MDHEN and CDR2 SYDVKM. The CDR3 region has the DNA TGTGCCAGCAGTTTAAGCCCAAGAGATAACTATGGCTACACCTTC. The encoded protein is CASSLSPRDNYGYTF.

In this sample, this clone turned up a few times. The chain uses TRBV30 and TRBJ1-2; D gene unclear. V lost 0 bases and J 8 bases, leaving 13 bases between the germline ends. Per the germline V gene, CDR1 is GTSNPN and CDR2 is SVGIG (reference sequence). The CDR3 contains 13 residues. CDR3 protein: CAWSVRENAGYTF. In nucleotides, the CDR3 is TGTGCCTGGAGTGTACGGGAAAACGCAGGCTACACCTTC.

In this sample, this clone turned up many times. Other nucleotide sequences in the sample specify the same CDR3. The rearrangement links TRBV7-2 to TRBJ1-2; no clear D. The V and J ends lost 1 base and 8 bases respectively, with 8 bases between them. This CDR3 comprises 12 residues. CDR1 is SGHTA, CDR2 FQGNSA, per germline. DNA of the CDR3: TGTGCCAGCAGCTTAGTAGGATGGGGCTACACCTTC. Amino acids: CASSLVGWGYTF.

CDR3 in DNA: TGTGCCTGGAGTGGGTTAGCGTACAATGAGCAGTTCTTC. Protein sequence: CAWSGLAYNEQFF. The chain recombines TRBV30 with TRBJ2-1; D is possibly TRBD2 (5 bases). CDR3 size: 13 residues. Germline values: CDR1 GTSNPN, CDR2 SVGIG (reference sequence). V was cut by 1 base and J by 4 bases, with 8 bases left in between.

The gene calls are TRBV6-6 and TRBJ2-7, with 7 nucleotides matching TRBD2. J gave up 0 bases and V 0 bases, and 2 bases lay outside the gene matches. The CDR3 spans 15 residues. Germline assignment: CDR1 MNHNY and CDR2 SVGAGI (reference sequence). In DNA form, the CDR3 reads TGTGCCAGCAGTTACTCAGCGGGATTCTCCTACGAGCAGTACTTC. Protein: CASSYSAGFSYEQYF.

The genes are TRBV5-1 and TRBJ2-2; D unresolved. This CDR3 comprises 14 residues. Trimming pared 4 bases from V and 0 bases from J, leaving 7 bases between. CDR1 SGHRS and CDR2 YFSETQ come from the germline V gene. The CDR3 protein is CASSDQANTGELFF. In DNA form, the CDR3 reads TGCGCCAGCAGCGACCAGGCGAACACCGGGGAGCTGTTTTTT.

This clone was counted a few times. The chain recombines TRBV28 with TRBJ2-1; TRBD2 agrees at 8 bases. Germline loops: CDR1 MDHEN, CDR2 SYDVKM. V gave up 7 bases and J gave up 2 bases; unmatched junction bases: 7. CDR3 length equals 15 residues. The CDR3 loop is CASTKREWPYNEQFF. DNA of the CDR3: TGTGCCAGCACAAAGCGGGAGTGGCCCTACAATGAGCAGTTCTTC.

The rearrangement uses TRBV27 and TRBJ1-1; possible D gene TRBD1, 5 bases. Germline V lookup: CDR1 MNHEY, CDR2 SMNVEV (reference sequence). Trimming pared 0 bases from V and 4 bases from J, leaving 9 bases between. CDR3 length: 14 residues. In nucleotides, the CDR3 is TGTGCCAGCAGTTTATCCAGGGTAGCCACTGAAGCTTTCTTT. Encoded protein: CASSLSRVATEAFF.

CDR3 DNA sequence: TGTGCCTATCGACGCGTCAATGAGCAGTTCTTC. This codes for CAYRRVNEQFF. J is TRBJ2-1 and V is TRBV30; D remains ambiguous. The CDR3 is made up of 11 amino acids. Trimming took off 7 bases at V and 6 bases at J, with 10 bases between the two ends. Per germline, CDR1 GTSNPN and CDR2 SVGIG (reference sequence).